Reported below is one TCR beta chain. The PCR used 60 Vbeta and 13 Jbeta primers. Sequencing was performed with immunoSEQ multiplex PCR; in TCRdb, only in-frame clones are kept and a portion is missing. The sample shows about 190,000 clones, and 6.5% sits with its ten largest clones. The germline gives CDR1 SEHNR, CDR2 FQNEAQ (reference sequence). V dropped 8 bases and J dropped 0 bases, with 13 bases sitting between them. The CDR3 length is 14 residues. This entry is derived from a study of cytomegalovirus exposure and HLA in healthy donors. Sample: PBMCs. The chain couples TRBV7-9 to TRBJ1-1; D gene ambiguous. This clonotype originated in a man aged 25-45 years in good health and CMV-seronegative. The CDR3 bases are TGTGCCAGCCTCGGACTGAGGATGAACACTGAAGCTTTCTTT. Residues: CASLGLRMNTEAFF.